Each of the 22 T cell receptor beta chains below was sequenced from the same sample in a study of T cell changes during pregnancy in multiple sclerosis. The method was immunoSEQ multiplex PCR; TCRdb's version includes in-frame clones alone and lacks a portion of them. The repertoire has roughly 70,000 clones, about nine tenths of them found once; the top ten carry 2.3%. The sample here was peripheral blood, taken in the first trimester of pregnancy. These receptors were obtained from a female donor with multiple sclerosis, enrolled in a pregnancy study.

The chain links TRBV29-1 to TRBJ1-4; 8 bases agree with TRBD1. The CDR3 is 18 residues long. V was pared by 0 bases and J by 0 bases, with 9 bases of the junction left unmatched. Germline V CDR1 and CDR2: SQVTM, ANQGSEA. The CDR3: CSVEDPQGATATNEKLFF. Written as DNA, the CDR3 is TGCAGCGTTGAAGATCCCCAGGGGGCAACGGCAACTAATGAAAAACTGTTTTTT.

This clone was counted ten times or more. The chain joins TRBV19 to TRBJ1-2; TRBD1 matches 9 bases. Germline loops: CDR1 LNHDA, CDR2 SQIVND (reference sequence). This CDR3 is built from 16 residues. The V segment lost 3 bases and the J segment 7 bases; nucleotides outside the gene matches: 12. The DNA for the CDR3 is TGTGCCAGTAGTATGAGAACCGGGACAGGGTTTTCTGGCTACACCTTC. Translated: CASSMRTGTGFSGYTF.

The CDR3 spells CAPGQPGGGYTF. The CDR3 coding sequence is TGTGCCCCCGGGCAGCCCGGAGGGGGCTACACCTTC. This sequence joins TRBV7-2 and TRBJ1-2; D is unresolved. Germline V gene data show CDR1 as SGHTA and CDR2 as FQGNSA. The CDR3 has 12 residues. V lost 11 bases to trimming and J lost 8 bases, with 18 bases between them.

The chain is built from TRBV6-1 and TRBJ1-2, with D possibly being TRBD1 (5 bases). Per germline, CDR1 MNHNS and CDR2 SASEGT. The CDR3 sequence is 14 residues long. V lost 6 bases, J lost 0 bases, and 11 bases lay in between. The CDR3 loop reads CASRGRGSNYGYTF. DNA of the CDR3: TGTGCCAGCAGGGGGAGGGGATCTAACTATGGCTACACCTTC.

CDR3 nucleotide sequence: TGTGCCAGTAGTATAGACCCCTTAGTAGTAGCGGGAGCGACCTACGAGCAGTACTTC. It yields the protein CASSIDPLVVAGATYEQYF. The rearrangement uses TRBV19 and TRBJ2-7; TRBD2 matches at 9 bases. Germline V gives CDR1 LNHDA, CDR2 SQIVND (reference sequence). The CDR3 runs 19 residues. With V trimmed by 0 bases and J by 2 bases, 14 bases remained unmatched.

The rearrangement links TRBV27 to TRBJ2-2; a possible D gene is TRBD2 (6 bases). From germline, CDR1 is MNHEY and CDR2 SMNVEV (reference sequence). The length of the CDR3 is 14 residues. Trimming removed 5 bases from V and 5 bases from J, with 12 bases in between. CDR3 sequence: CASSEQGGTGELFF. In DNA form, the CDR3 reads TGTGCCAGCAGTGAGCAGGGAGGTACCGGGGAGCTGTTTTTT.

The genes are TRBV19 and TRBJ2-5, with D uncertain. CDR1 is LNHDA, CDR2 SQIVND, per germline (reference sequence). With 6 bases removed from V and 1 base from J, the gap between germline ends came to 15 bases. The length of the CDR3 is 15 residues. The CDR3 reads CASSRSPAVQETQYF. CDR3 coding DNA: TGTGCCAGTAGCAGATCCCCCGCAGTCCAAGAGACCCAGTACTTC.

The DNA of the CDR3 is TGTGCCAGCTCACTAGGGACAGGGGGGATTCAGCCCCAGCATTTT. Its protein is CASSLGTGGIQPQHF. J is TRBJ1-5 and V is TRBV18; 11 nucleotides align to TRBD1. CDR1 is KGHSH, CDR2 LQKENI, per germline. The CDR3 contains 15 residues. Trimming at V came to 4 bases and at J to 6 bases, leaving 5 bases not matched to a gene.

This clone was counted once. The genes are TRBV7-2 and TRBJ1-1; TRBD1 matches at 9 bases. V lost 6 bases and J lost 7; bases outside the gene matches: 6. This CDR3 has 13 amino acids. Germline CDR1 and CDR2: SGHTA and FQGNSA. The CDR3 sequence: CASRQGTGREAFF. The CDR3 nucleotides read TGTGCCAGCAGACAGGGGACAGGGCGTGAAGCTTTCTTT.

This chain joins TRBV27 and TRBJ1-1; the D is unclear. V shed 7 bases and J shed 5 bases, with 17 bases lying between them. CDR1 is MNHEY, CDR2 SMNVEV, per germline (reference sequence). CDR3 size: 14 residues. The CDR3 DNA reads TGTGCCAGCAAACCTGAGTCCCGAGGGACTGAAGCTTTCTTT. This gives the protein CASKPESRGTEAFF.

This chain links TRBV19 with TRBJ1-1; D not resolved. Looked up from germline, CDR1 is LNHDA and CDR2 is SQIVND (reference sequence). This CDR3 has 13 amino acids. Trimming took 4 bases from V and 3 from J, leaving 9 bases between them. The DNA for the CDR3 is TGTGCCAGTAGTACCCCCGGGGACACTGAAGCTTTCTTT. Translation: CASSTPGDTEAFF.

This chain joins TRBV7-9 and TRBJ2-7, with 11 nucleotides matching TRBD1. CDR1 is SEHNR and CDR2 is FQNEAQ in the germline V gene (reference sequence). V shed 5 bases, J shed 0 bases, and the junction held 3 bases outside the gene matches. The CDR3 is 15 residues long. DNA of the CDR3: TGTGCCAGCAGCCCCGGGACAGGGGGCTCCTACGAGCAGTACTTC. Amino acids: CASSPGTGGSYEQYF. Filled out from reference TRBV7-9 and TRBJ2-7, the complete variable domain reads DTGVSQNPRHKITKRGQNVTFRCDPISEHNRLYWYRQTLGQGPEFLTYFQNEAQLEKSRLLSDRFSAERPKGSFSTLEIQRTEQGDSAMYLCASSPGTGGSYEQYFGPGTRLTVT.

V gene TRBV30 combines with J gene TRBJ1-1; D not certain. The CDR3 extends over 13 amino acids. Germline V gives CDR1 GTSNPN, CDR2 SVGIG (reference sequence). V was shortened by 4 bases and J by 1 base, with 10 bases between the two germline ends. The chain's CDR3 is CAWTMTGNTEAFF. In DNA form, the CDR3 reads TGTGCCTGGACGATGACGGGGAACACTGAAGCTTTCTTT.

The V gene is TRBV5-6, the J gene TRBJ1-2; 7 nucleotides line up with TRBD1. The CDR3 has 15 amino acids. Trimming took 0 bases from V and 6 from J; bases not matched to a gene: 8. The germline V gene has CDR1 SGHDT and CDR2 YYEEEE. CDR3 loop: CASSLARGVPNGYTF. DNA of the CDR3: TGTGCCAGCAGCTTGGCCAGGGGGGTCCCAAATGGCTACACCTTC.

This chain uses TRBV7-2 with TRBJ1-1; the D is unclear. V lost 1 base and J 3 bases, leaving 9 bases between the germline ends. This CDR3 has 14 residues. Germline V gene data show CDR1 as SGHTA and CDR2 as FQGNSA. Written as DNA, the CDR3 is TGTGCCAGCAGCTTAGTAACCGGGTACACTGAAGCTTTCTTT. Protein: CASSLVTGYTEAFF.

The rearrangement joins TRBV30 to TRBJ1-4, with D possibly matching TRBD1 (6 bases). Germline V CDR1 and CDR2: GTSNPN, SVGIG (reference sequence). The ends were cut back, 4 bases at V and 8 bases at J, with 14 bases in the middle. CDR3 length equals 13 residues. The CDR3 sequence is CAWISDRGEKLFF. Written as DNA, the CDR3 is TGTGCCTGGATATCGGACAGAGGGGAAAAACTGTTTTTT.

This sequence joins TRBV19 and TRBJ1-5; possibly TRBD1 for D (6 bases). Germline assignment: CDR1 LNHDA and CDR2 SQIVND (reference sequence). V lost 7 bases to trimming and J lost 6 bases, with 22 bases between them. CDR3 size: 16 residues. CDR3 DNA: TGTGCCAGTACGAAAGGGGGACCGGCTTTGGGTCAGCCCCAGCATTTT. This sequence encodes CASTKGGPALGQPQHF.

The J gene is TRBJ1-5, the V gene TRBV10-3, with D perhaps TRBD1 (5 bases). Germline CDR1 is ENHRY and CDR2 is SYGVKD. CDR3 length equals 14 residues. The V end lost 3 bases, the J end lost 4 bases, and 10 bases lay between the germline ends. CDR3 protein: CAISDRQLNQPQHF. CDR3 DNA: TGTGCCATCAGTGATAGACAGCTAAATCAGCCCCAGCATTTT.

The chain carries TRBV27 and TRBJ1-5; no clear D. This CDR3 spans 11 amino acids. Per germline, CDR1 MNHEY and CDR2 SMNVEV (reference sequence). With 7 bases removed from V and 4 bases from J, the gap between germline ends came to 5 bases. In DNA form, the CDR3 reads TGTGCCAGCACCCCTAATCAGCCCCAGCATTTT. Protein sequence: CASTPNQPQHF.

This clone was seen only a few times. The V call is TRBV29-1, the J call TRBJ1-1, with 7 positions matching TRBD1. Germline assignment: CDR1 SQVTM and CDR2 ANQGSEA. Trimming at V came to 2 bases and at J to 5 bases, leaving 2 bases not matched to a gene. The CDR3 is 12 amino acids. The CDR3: CSVERGRTEAFF. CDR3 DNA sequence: TGCAGCGTTGAAAGGGGGCGAACTGAAGCTTTCTTT.

The CDR3 bases are TGCAGCGTTGAAGGGACAAGGATTCACTATGGCTACACCTTC. It translates to CSVEGTRIHYGYTF. The J gene is TRBJ1-2, the V gene TRBV29-1; a weak D match, TRBD1 (5 bases). Looked up from germline, CDR1 is SQVTM and CDR2 is ANQGSEA. This CDR3 comprises 14 residues. Trimming pared 1 base from V and 3 bases from J, leaving 12 bases between.

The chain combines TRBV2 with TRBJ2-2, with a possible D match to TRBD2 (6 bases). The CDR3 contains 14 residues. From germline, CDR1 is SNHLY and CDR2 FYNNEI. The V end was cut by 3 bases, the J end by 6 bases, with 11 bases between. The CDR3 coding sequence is TGTGCCAGCAGTGATACGGGAGCTGCCGGGGAGCTGTTTTTT. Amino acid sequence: CASSDTGAAGELFF.